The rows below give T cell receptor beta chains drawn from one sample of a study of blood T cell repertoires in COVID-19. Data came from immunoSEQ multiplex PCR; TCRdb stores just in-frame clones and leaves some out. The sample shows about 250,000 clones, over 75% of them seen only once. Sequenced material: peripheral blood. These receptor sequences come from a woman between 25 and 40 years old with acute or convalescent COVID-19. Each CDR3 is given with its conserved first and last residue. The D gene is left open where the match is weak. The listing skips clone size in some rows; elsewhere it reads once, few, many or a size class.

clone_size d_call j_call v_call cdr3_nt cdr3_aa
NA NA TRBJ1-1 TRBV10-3 TGTGCCATAAAGGGACTGATGAACACTGAAGCTTTCTTT CAIKGLMNTEAFF
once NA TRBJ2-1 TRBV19 TGTGCCAGTAGTATGTCTCACAATGAGCAGTTCTTC CASSMSHNEQFF
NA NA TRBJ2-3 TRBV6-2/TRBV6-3 TGTGCCAGCAGTTACGGAGGGGTGGCGCAGTATTTT CASSYGGVAQYF
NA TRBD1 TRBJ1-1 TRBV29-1 TGCAGCGCTGCGGGCGCCACAGGGGCTTACACTGAAGCTTTCTTT CSAAGATGAYTEAFF
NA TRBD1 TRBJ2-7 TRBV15 TGTGCCACCAGTATAGACAGGGGATACGAGCAGTACTTC CATSIDRGYEQYF
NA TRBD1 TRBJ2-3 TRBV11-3 TGTGCCAGCAGCATACTTGGGACAGGGGTAGATACGCAGTATTTT CASSILGTGVDTQYF
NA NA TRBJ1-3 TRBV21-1 TGTGCCAGCAGACCCAGGGGAAGGGCTGGAAACACCATATATTTT CASRPRGRAGNTIYF
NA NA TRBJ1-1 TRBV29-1 TGCAGCGTTCTTCTAGCTACGACAGGCCCTGAAGCTTTCTTT CSVLLATTGPEAFF
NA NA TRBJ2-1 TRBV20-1 TGCAGTGCGAGTAGGGGGAATGAGCAGTTCTTC CSASRGNEQFF
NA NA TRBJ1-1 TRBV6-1 TGTGCCAGCAGTGAAGTTCGCCGCGGGGGCACTGAAGCTTTCTTT CASSEVRRGGTEAFF
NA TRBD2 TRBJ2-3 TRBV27 TGTGCCAGCAGGACTAGCGGGAGCACAGATACGCAGTATTTT CASRTSGSTDTQYF
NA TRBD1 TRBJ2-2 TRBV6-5 TGTGCCAGCAGTTACTCCGCCGGGACAGGGACCGGGGAGCTGTTTTTT CASSYSAGTGTGELFF
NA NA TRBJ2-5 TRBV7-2 TGTGCCAGCAGGGGCCTGGGTGGCCAAGAGACCCAGTACTTC CASRGLGGQETQYF